This T cell receptor beta chain was sequenced for a study of chemoradiotherapy in HPV16-positive cancers. Across the whole study: Candidate HPV-specific T-cell clones and common TCR motifs came from functional assays in two HPV16-positive patients.

On this clone: Its antigen is currently unknown.

General study points: For HPV16-positive patients, expanding HPV-responsive T cells associated with longer recurrence-free survival. Candidate HPV-specific clones and E7-related TCR motifs grew in tumor during treatment.

Repertoires were generated with immunoSEQ multiplex PCR, while TCRdb's copy carries only in-frame clones and drops some. The data contain 5,000 to 6,500 clones, around 73% of them singletons. There are 17 residues in the CDR3. J gave up 6 bases and V 5 bases, and 15 bases lay outside the gene matches. Germline V lookup: CDR1 SGHDT, CDR2 YYEEEE. The specimen was obtained from a patient who underwent chemoradiotherapy. The V call is TRBV5-6, the J call TRBJ2-1; 9 positions agree with TRBD1. This sequence originates from a human donor with HPV-associated anogenital cancer. This CDR3 is CASSYTVGTGLFNEQFF. In DNA, the CDR3 is TGTGCCAGCAGTTACACCGTCGGGACAGGGTTATTCAATGAGCAGTTCTTC.